Each of the 16 T cell receptor beta chains below was sequenced from the same sample in a study of T cells in Graves' hyperthyroidism and ophthalmopathy. RNA transcripts provided the source from which TCR beta CDR3 regions were amplified. HTBI primers were employed in a first-round RT-PCR of the TCR CDR3. One entry per CDR3 protein, called by TCRdb with MiXCR from the multiplex PCR reads. The table has fewer than 650,000 distinct CDR3 sequences, 12% to 15% seen once; the top ten hold more than 11%. The sample was blood. These receptors were taken from a woman aged 40 to 50 with Graves' hyperthyroidism.

The rearrangement links TRBV6-1 to TRBJ2-7; TRBD2 is a possible D gene (5 bases). V dropped 5 bases and J dropped 2 bases, with 22 bases sitting between them. The CDR3 length is 17 residues. Germline V lookup: CDR1 MNHNS, CDR2 SASEGT. The CDR3 loop reads CASSFPPGLGSPYEQYF. Here the CDR3 DNA reads TGTGCCAGCAGTTTCCCGCCGGGTTTGGGGAGCCCCTACGAGCAGTACTTC.

In its sample, this clonotype was seen many times. The V and J genes are TRBV7-6 and TRBJ2-7; 7 nucleotides match TRBD1. V lost 3 bases and J lost 2; bases outside the gene matches: 7. The CDR3 spans 15 residues. The germline V gene has CDR1 SGHVS and CDR2 FNYEAQ. CDR3 protein: CASSLDRDSTYEQYF. The CDR3 DNA is TGTGCCAGCAGCTTGGACCGGGACAGCACCTACGAGCAGTACTTC.

The sample holds a few counts of this clonotype. The rearrangement joins TRBV5-6 to TRBJ1-2; D might be TRBD1 (5 bases). V lost 4 bases and J lost 4, with 14 bases in between. Germline V gene data show CDR1 as SGHDT and CDR2 as YYEEEE. The CDR3 consists of 14 residues. The DNA for the CDR3 is TGTGCCAGCAGCCGGGACGAGGGCGGCTATGGCTACACCTTC. Encoded protein: CASSRDEGGYGYTF.

This clonotype was recorded a few times. The CDR3 DNA sequence: TGTGCCAGCAATCGTCGTAGCTCCTACGAGCAGTACTTC. Its protein is CASNRRSSYEQYF. V gene TRBV2 combines with J gene TRBJ2-7; unclear D gene. CDR3 length: 13 amino acids. The germline CDR1 and CDR2 sequences are SNHLY and FYNNEI. V lost 7 bases to trimming and J lost 0 bases, with 10 bases between them.

This clonotype was counted a single time. A much larger clone is a single base away; this may be a read error. The J gene is TRBJ1-2, the V gene TRBV10-3; 7 bases match TRBD1. The length of the CDR3 is 13 residues. From germline, CDR1 is ENHRY and CDR2 SYGVKD. Trimming at V came to 2 bases and at J to 3 bases, leaving 0 bases not matched to a gene. CDR3 region: CAISETGDYGYTF. DNA for the CDR3: TGTGCCATCAGTGAGACAGGGGACTATGGCTACACCTTC.

This chain links TRBV6-2 or TRBV6-3 with TRBJ2-7, with TRBD2 identical over 9 bases. This CDR3 is 15 amino acids long. With V trimmed by 2 bases and J by 3 bases, 5 bases remained unmatched. The germline V gene encodes CDR1 MNHEY and CDR2 SVGEGT. The CDR3 DNA sequence: TGTGCCAGCAGTTACGAGACTAGCGGAAACTACGAGCAGTACTTC. It codes for CASSYETSGNYEQYF.

This clonotype was seen at least ten times. The chain uses TRBV7-4 and TRBJ2-7; maybe TRBD2 (6 bases). Germline CDR1 and CDR2: SGHVT and SQSDAQ. The CDR3 sequence is 17 residues long. Trimming took off 4 bases at V and 5 bases at J, with 24 bases between the two ends. The CDR3 spells CASSSKTRDWGQHEQYF. For the CDR3, the DNA is TGTGCCAGCAGCTCGAAAACTAGGGACTGGGGTCAGCACGAGCAGTACTTC.

This clonotype was recorded many times. The chain is built from TRBV3-1 and TRBJ2-2; no reliable D call. V was clipped by 1 base and J by 4 bases, with 7 bases between them. In germline, CDR1 is LGHDT, CDR2 YNNKEL (reference sequence). CDR3 size: 14 residues. CDR3 amino acids: CASSQVETTGELFF. The CDR3 DNA sequence: TGTGCCAGCAGCCAAGTTGAAACCACCGGGGAGCTGTTTTTT.

The rearrangement joins TRBV7-2 to TRBJ1-6, with 11 bases lining up with TRBD1. The V gene's germline CDR1 is SGHTA and CDR2 FQGNSA. The CDR3 spans 19 residues. The ends lost 3 bases at V and 0 bases at J; junction bases unmatched: 7. CDR3 loop: CASSLGQGGSRSYNSPLHF. CDR3 DNA sequence: TGTGCCAGCAGCTTGGGACAGGGGGGTTCCCGCTCCTATAATTCACCCCTCCACTTT.

This clonotype was seen only a few times. V gene TRBV20-1 combines with J gene TRBJ2-7; 12 nucleotides align to TRBD2. V lost 4 bases and J lost 4; bases outside the gene matches: 20. Germline V gives CDR1 DFQATT, CDR2 SNEGSKA (reference sequence). The CDR3 is made up of 19 amino acids. The CDR3 coding sequence is TGCAGTGCTACCCTCTCGAGGACTAGCGGGGCCGAATCCCCATACGAGCAGTACTTC. Its protein product is CSATLSRTSGAESPYEQYF.

This clonotype was counted between two and nine times. The chain carries TRBV27 and TRBJ2-1; D is undetermined. V was clipped by 3 bases and J by 5 bases, with 5 bases between them. CDR3 length: 12 amino acids. From germline, CDR1 is MNHEY and CDR2 SMNVEV (reference sequence). The CDR3 DNA is TGTGCCAGCAGTTTGAAAAACAATGAGCAGTTCTTC. This gives the protein CASSLKNNEQFF.

This clonotype was seen at least ten times. The rearrangement joins TRBV14 to TRBJ2-5; TRBD2 is a possible D gene (6 bases). Germline V gene sequence: CDR1 SGHDN, CDR2 FVKESK. Trimming stripped 0 bases from V and 6 bases from J, with 11 bases between. The CDR3 extends over 14 amino acids. In DNA, the CDR3 is TGTGCCAGCAGCCAAGATAGCGGAGGAAAGACCCAGTACTTC. Translated: CASSQDSGGKTQYF.

This clonotype was seen many times. The J gene is TRBJ1-1, the V gene TRBV5-1, with unresolved D. V was shortened by 0 bases and J by 0 bases, with 9 bases between the two germline ends. The CDR3 loop spans 15 amino acids. Germline V gene data show CDR1 as SGHRS and CDR2 as YFSETQ. This CDR3 reads CASSLVGSMNTEAFF. The CDR3 DNA is TGCGCCAGCAGCTTGGTTGGCAGCATGAACACTGAAGCTTTCTTT.

This clonotype was seen ten or more times. CDR3 DNA: TGTGCCAGCAGCCGACAGCAGCACAAGGGTGGCTACACCTTC. This translates into CASSRQQHKGGYTF. The chain couples TRBV3-1 to TRBJ1-2; possibly TRBD1 for D (5 bases). CDR1 LGHDT and CDR2 YNNKEL come from the germline V gene (reference sequence). V was pared by 4 bases and J by 7 bases, with 16 bases between. The CDR3 totals 14 residues.

J is TRBJ2-1 and V is TRBV6-1; D gene unclear. This CDR3 spans 15 amino acids. From germline, CDR1 is MNHNS and CDR2 SASEGT. Trimming took 5 bases from V and 5 from J, leaving 16 bases between them. The chain's CDR3 is CASSTGPPSHNEQFF. The CDR3 nucleotides read TGTGCCAGCAGTACCGGGCCACCATCACACAATGAGCAGTTCTTC.

This clonotype has a count of ten or more. The chain has TRBV12-3 or TRBV12-4 and TRBJ2-2; 7 bases match TRBD1. The J segment lost 1 base and the V segment lost 3 bases, leaving 5 bases of the junction unmatched. CDR3 length equals 16 residues. As DNA, the CDR3 is TGTGCCAGCAGTTTTTCGGGACAGAAGAACACCGGGGAGCTGTTTTTT. Its protein product is CASSFSGQKNTGELFF.